Following are 5 T cell receptor beta chains from one sample sequenced in a study of cytomegalovirus exposure and HLA in healthy donors. Amplification used 60 Vbeta primers and 13 Jbeta primers. Clones were read by immunoSEQ multiplex PCR, and TCRdb kept only the in-frame ones, dropping some. The table shows approximately 170,000 clones, with 80% to 90% occurring only once. Specimen: PBMCs. These receptors originate from a male donor in good health and CMV-seronegative.

This chain connects TRBV9 to TRBJ2-2; no definite D call. V was cut by 0 bases and J by 7 bases, with 10 bases left in between. The CDR3 runs to 14 residues. Germline CDR1 reads SGDLS; CDR2 reads YYNGEE. CDR3 nucleotides: TGTGCCAGCAGCGTAGCTCCGGGTGGCGGGGAGCTGTTTTTT. The encoded protein is CASSVAPGGGELFF.

The V gene is TRBV4-1, the J gene TRBJ2-1, with D possibly TRBD1 on 5 matching bases. In germline, CDR1 is MGHRA, CDR2 YSYEKL. V gave up 1 base and J gave up 1 base, with 11 bases separating them. The CDR3 contains 16 residues. The CDR3 DNA follows: TGCGCCAGCAGCCAAGCGTCTGGGGCTTCCTACAATGAGCAGTTCTTC. This codes for CASSQASGASYNEQFF.

This clone was seen just once. The chain uses TRBV6-1 and TRBJ1-2; tentatively, D is TRBD1 (5 bases). The CDR3 spans 13 residues. V shed 5 bases and J shed 4 bases, with 11 bases lying between them. The germline CDR1 and CDR2 sequences are MNHNS and SASEGT. This CDR3 is CASSTGGLYGYTF. CDR3 DNA sequence: TGTGCCAGCAGTACTGGGGGACTCTATGGCTACACCTTC.

V and J are TRBV6-5 and TRBJ2-5; the match to TRBD2 covers 8 bases. V lost 0 bases to trimming and J lost 5 bases; unmatched junction nucleotides: 2. The CDR3 is made up of 14 amino acids. CDR1 is MNHEY and CDR2 is SVGAGI in the germline V gene. The CDR3 DNA reads as TGTGCCAGCAGTTACTCAGCGGGAGTGGAGACCCAGTACTTC. Protein product: CASSYSAGVETQYF.

This sequence joins TRBV7-2 and TRBJ2-7, with TRBD2 matching 12 bases. The junction had 4 bases not matched to a gene; V was cut back by 1 base and J by 0 bases. Germline V gives CDR1 SGHTA, CDR2 FQGNSA. This CDR3 is built from 17 residues. The chain's CDR3 is CASSLGTSGVSSYEQYF. The CDR3 nucleotides read TGTGCCAGCAGCTTAGGGACTAGCGGGGTTAGCTCCTACGAGCAGTACTTC.